The clone carrying this TCR beta chain turned up a few times. Its specificity is not known. This entry is derived from a study of glioma-infiltrating T cells after dendritic cell vaccination. Study-wide background: Treatment, given 2003 to 2012, was autologous tumor lysate-pulsed dendritic cell vaccination. At biweekly intervals, patients got three intradermal dendritic cell vaccine injections.

The time point here: after dendritic cell vaccination, including at tumor progression/relapse. Trimming stripped 9 bases from V and 0 bases from J, with 4 bases between. This CDR3 is built from 11 residues. CDR1 and CDR2 (germline): SNHLY, FYNNEI. Whole-study results and caveats: Only a small number of patients had complete blood and tumor samples.

TCRdb keeps only in-frame clones here, not all; method: immunoSEQ multiplex PCR. The sample holds 85,000 to 100,000 clones, roughly 77% seen once. The clonotype was recovered from a human donor with glioblastoma. The chain employs TRBV2 and TRBJ2-3; D remains unclear. The sequenced sample was blood, obtained after dendritic cell vaccination. The CDR3 loop is CASTSTDTQYF. The CDR3 nucleotides are TGTGCCAGTACTAGCACAGATACGCAGTATTTT.